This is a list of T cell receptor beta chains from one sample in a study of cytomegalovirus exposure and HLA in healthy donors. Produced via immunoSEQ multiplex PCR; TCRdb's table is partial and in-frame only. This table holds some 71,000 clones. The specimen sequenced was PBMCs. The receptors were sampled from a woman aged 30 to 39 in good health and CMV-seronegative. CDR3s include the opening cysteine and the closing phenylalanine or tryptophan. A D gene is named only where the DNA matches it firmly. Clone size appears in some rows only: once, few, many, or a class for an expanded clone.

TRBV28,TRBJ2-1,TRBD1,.,CASSSGQGNNEQFF,TGTGCCAGCAGTTCAGGACAGGGTAACAATGAGCAGTTCTTC
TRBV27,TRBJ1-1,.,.,CASRGVEAFF,TGTGCCAGCAGAGGGGTTGAAGCTTTCTTT
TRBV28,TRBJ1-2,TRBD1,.,CATAPMRQGKPYGYTF,TGTGCCACCGCCCCAATGCGACAGGGAAAGCCCTATGGCTACACCTTC
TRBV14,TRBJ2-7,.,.,CASSQEGRVREQYF,TGTGCCAGCAGCCAGGAGGGCAGGGTAAGGGAGCAGTACTTC
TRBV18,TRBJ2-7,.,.,CASSPSPDSSYEQYF,TGTGCCAGCTCACCCTCGCCGGACAGTTCCTACGAGCAGTACTTC
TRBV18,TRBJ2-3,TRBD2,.,CASSPQPGLAGDTQYF,TGTGCCAGCTCACCGCAACCGGGACTAGCGGGAGATACGCAGTATTTT
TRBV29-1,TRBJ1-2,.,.,CSVEGQASNYGYTF,TGCAGCGTTGAAGGACAGGCTTCTAACTATGGCTACACCTTC
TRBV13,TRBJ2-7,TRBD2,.,CASSLSGLAASYEQYF,TGTGCCAGCAGCTTAAGCGGACTAGCGGCGTCCTACGAGCAGTACTTC
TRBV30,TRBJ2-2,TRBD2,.,CAWSLDTSGGAAGELFF,TGTGCCTGGAGTCTTGATACTAGCGGGGGGGCGGCCGGGGAGCTGTTTTTT
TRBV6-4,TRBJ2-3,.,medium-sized,CASSEASTDTQYF,TGTGCCAGCAGTGAAGCGTCAACAGATACGCAGTATTTT
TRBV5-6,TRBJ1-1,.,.,CASSYSNTEAFF,TGTGCCAGCAGCTACTCAAACACTGAAGCTTTCTTT
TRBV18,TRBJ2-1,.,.,CASFGAGLNEQFF,TGTGCCAGCTTTGGGGCAGGATTAAATGAGCAGTTCTTC
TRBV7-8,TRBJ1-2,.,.,CASSLMGAGYTF,TGTGCCAGCAGCTTAATGGGGGCTGGCTACACCTTC
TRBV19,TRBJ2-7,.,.,CASSIDSLGEPEYF,TGTGCCAGTAGTATAGATAGCTTAGGAGAGCCGGAGTACTTC
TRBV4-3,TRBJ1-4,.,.,CASSQDWGGEKLFF,TGCGCCAGCAGCCAAGATTGGGGCGGCGAAAAACTGTTTTTT
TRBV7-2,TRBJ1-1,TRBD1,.,CASRFRGLGTEAFF,TGTGCCAGCAGGTTCAGGGGGCTGGGAACTGAAGCTTTCTTT
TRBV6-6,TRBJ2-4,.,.,CASLYGAGAKNIQYF,TGTGCCAGCTTGTACGGGGCGGGGGCCAAAAACATTCAGTACTTC
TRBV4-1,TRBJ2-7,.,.,CASSQDVGRWSEQYF,TGCGCCAGCAGCCAAGACGTTGGTAGATGGAGCGAGCAGTACTTC
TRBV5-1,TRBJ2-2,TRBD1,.,CASSLGTGTGGVGELFF,TGCGCCAGCAGCTTGGGGACCGGGACAGGGGGAGTCGGGGAGCTGTTTTTT
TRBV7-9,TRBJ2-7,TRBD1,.,CASSLPYAGTDEQYF,TGTGCCAGCAGCTTACCCTACGCCGGGACAGACGAGCAGTACTTC
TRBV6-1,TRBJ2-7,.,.,CASSEVVAGADEQYF,TGTGCCAGCAGTGAAGTCGTAGCAGGGGCGGACGAGCAGTACTTC
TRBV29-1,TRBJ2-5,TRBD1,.,CGGTGWETQYF,TGCGGGGGGACAGGGTGGGAGACCCAGTACTTC
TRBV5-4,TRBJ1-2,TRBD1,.,CASSLLQGLYGYTF,TGTGCCAGCAGCTTGCTACAGGGGCTCTATGGCTACACCTTC